The 5 T cell receptor beta chains reported below all come from one sample, sequenced in a study of blood T cell repertoires in COVID-19. Produced via immunoSEQ multiplex PCR; TCRdb's table is partial and in-frame only. The sample lists some 270,000 clones, approximately 89% occurring once. Source material: PBMCs or T cells enriched from blood (not recorded which). The source of these receptors is a man aged 35 to 55 who had been exposed to COVID-19.

V and J are TRBV5-1 and TRBJ2-7, with a tentative D call TRBD1 (5 bases). The germline V and J ends were trimmed by 4 bases and 1 base, with 12 bases remaining between them. The CDR3 covers 14 residues. Germline-derived CDR1 and CDR2 are SGHRS and YFSETQ. Here the CDR3 DNA reads TGCGCCAGCAGCCCCGGACATAAGTCCTACGAGCAGTACTTC. It specifies CASSPGHKSYEQYF.

The DNA of the CDR3 is TGTGCCTCGGTAGGGGGAAGGTCTGAAGCTTTCTTT. Protein sequence: CASVGGRSEAFF. The chain recombines TRBV30 with TRBJ1-1, with a tentative D call TRBD1 (6 bases). Trimming left V 7 bases short and J 6 bases short, with 15 bases between. The CDR3 runs 12 residues. Germline V CDR1 and CDR2: GTSNPN, SVGIG (reference sequence). Complete variable domain (other parts from reference TRBV30 and TRBJ1-1): SQTIHQWPATLVQPVGSPLSLECTVEGTSNPNLYWYRQAAGRGLQLLFYSVGIGQISSEVPQNLSASRPQDRQFILSSKKLLLSDSGFYLCASVGGRSEAFFGQGTRLTVV.

The chain combines TRBV19 with TRBJ2-7, with TRBD2 identical over 8 bases. J was trimmed by 2 bases and V by 5 bases; bases with no gene match: 5. Looked up from germline, CDR1 is LNHDA and CDR2 is SQIVND (reference sequence). The CDR3 is 14 residues long. The CDR3 DNA sequence: TGTGCCAGTAGTGTTGGACTAGCAGCCTACGAGCAGTACTTC. Protein: CASSVGLAAYEQYF.

The chain combines TRBV28 with TRBJ2-7; D is uncertain. Germline assignment: CDR1 MDHEN and CDR2 SYDVKM. Trimming removed 6 bases from V and 2 bases from J, with 11 bases in between. The CDR3 covers 13 residues. Written as DNA, the CDR3 is TGTGCCAGCAGCCAGACACCGACCTACGAGCAGTACTTC. It yields the protein CASSQTPTYEQYF.

This chain links TRBV28 with TRBJ1-2; maybe TRBD1 (5 bases). Germline assignment: CDR1 MDHEN and CDR2 SYDVKM. Trimming shortened V by 5 bases and J by 4 bases, and 14 bases separated the two germline ends. The CDR3 is made up of 14 amino acids. CDR3 amino acids: CASSTDTGSYGYTF. Written as DNA, the CDR3 is TGTGCCAGCAGTACAGACACAGGCAGCTATGGCTACACCTTC.